Each of the 4 T cell receptor beta chains below was sequenced from the same sample in a study of blood T cell repertoires in COVID-19. Clones were sequenced by immunoSEQ multiplex PCR, and TCRdb holds only the in-frame ones, with some missing. The table records around 170,000 clones, 80% to 85% of them present only once. Sequencing was done on a sample of peripheral blood. These receptors were obtained from a woman aged 55-69 years with acute or convalescent COVID-19.

In this sample, this clone turned up a few times. CDR3 region: CASIRQGEYISQETQYF. In DNA form, the CDR3 reads TGTGCCAGCATCAGACAGGGGGAGTATATTTCCCAAGAGACCCAGTACTTC. The J gene is TRBJ2-5, the V gene TRBV6-4, with 9 positions matching TRBD1. CDR1 and CDR2 from the germline V gene are MRHNA and SNTAGT. The V and J ends lost 7 bases and 1 base, in that order; junction bases with no gene match: 13. The CDR3 loop spans 17 amino acids.

The chain joins TRBV19 to TRBJ1-5; tentative D call: TRBD1 (5 bases). In germline, CDR1 is LNHDA, CDR2 SQIVND (reference sequence). This CDR3 region has 14 residues. The V gene lost 6 bases and the J gene lost 5 bases, with 14 bases spanning the gap. The CDR3 DNA is TGTGCCAGTAGGGGGGGGGATTTCTATCAGCCCCAGCATTTT. It translates to CASRGGDFYQPQHF.

This clone was counted a single time. The chain is built from TRBV18 and TRBJ2-4; 13 nucleotides agree with TRBD2. Losses at the gene ends were 6 bases for V and 8 bases for J; bases not matched to a gene: 19. The length of the CDR3 is 19 residues. Germline CDR1 reads KGHSH; CDR2 reads LQKENI. The CDR3 region is CASSHQGGTSGDLPDIQYF. The CDR3 nucleotides are TGTGCCAGCTCTCATCAAGGAGGGACTAGCGGGGACCTTCCAGACATTCAGTACTTC.

This clone occurred a few times. This rearrangement joins TRBV19 to TRBJ1-4; a possible D gene is TRBD1 (6 bases). Trimming took off 6 bases at V and 7 bases at J, with 21 bases between the two ends. CDR1 and CDR2 from the germline V gene are LNHDA and SQIVND (reference sequence). The CDR3 runs 16 residues. CDR3 in amino acids: CASSRGWGGAPEKLFF. DNA for the CDR3: TGTGCCAGTAGCCGAGGGTGGGGGGGCGCCCCTGAAAAACTGTTTTTT.